Described below is a single T cell receptor (beta chain) sequence and its context. Its specificity is unknown. This sample was included in a study of cytomegalovirus exposure and HLA in healthy donors. General study points: The authors considered a cluster of highly shared sequence variants likely to be a sequencing artifact. Testing in vitro showed a few CMV-associated chains specific for CMV antigens. A later analysis reportedly found that, within productive TCRs, an Asian-associated ancestry cluster had fewer N-insertions than the mean observed across the approximately 700 donors.

Vbeta (60) and Jbeta (13) primers were used in the PCR. Sequencing was performed with immunoSEQ multiplex PCR; in TCRdb, only in-frame clones are kept and a portion is missing. The data show roughly 200,000 clones, less than 85% seen once. Material for sequencing was PBMCs. This TCR was recovered from a man younger than 35 in good health and CMV-seronegative.

The CDR3 here is CASSPRTGPDTQYF. CDR3 DNA: TGTGCCAGCAGCCCGCGGACAGGGCCAGATACGCAGTATTTT. The chain couples TRBV7-3 to TRBJ2-3; 8 nucleotides agree with TRBD1. The CDR3 loop spans 14 amino acids. Trimming cost V 5 bases and J 4 bases; bases outside gene matches: 5. In germline, CDR1 is SGHTA, CDR2 FQGTGA.